This is a list of T cell receptor beta chains from one sample in a study of cytomegalovirus exposure and HLA in healthy donors. Measured with immunoSEQ multiplex PCR; TCRdb has only the in-frame clones, and not every one. The sample gives about 150,000 clones, around 84% of which show up once; 2.1% is in the top ten. Material for sequencing was PBMCs. The receptors shown here come from a human donor in good health. The CDR3 runs from the conserved cysteine through the conserved F or W. D genes are given only for firm matches. Only part of the rows carry a size: once, few, many, or a class if the clone is expanded.

. | TRBD1 | TRBJ1-5 | 16 | TRBV28 | TGTGCCAGCAGTCGCCGACAGGGGGGGGGCAATCAGCCCCAGCATTTT | CASSRRQGGGNQPQHF
. | TRBD2 | TRBJ2-7 | 15 | TRBV13 | TGTGCCAGCAGCTCCCGAGCGGGGGGGCGGTACGAGCAGTACTTC | CASSSRAGGRYEQYF
. | . | TRBJ2-2 | 16 | TRBV4-3 | TGCGCCAGCAGCCAAGGCGAGGGCTGGGGCACCGGGGAGCTGTTTTTT | CASSQGEGWGTGELFF
few | . | TRBJ1-2 | 13 | TRBV30 | TGTGCCTGGAATCCGGGACAACCGTATGGCTACACCTTC | CAWNPGQPYGYTF
. | . | TRBJ1-6 | 14 | TRBV19 | TGTGCCAGTAAAGCAGGGGTTTATAATTCACCCCTCCACTTT | CASKAGVYNSPLHF
. | . | TRBJ1-3 | 14 | TRBV5-4 | TGTGCCAGCAGCTCGCCCGGGACAGGAAACACCATATATTTT | CASSSPGTGNTIYF
. | . | TRBJ1-4 | 12 | TRBV28 | TGTGCCACCGGGGAGAATATTGAAAAACTGTTTTTT | CATGENIEKLFF
. | . | TRBJ2-7 | 13 | TRBV14 | TGTGCCAGCAGCCAAGACAACCTATACGAGCAGTACTTC | CASSQDNLYEQYF
. | . | TRBJ1-2 | 14 | TRBV7-3 | TGTGCCAGCAGCTTAACACCAAACGGCTATGGCTACACCTTC | CASSLTPNGYGYTF
. | . | TRBJ1-4 | 14 | TRBV27 | TGTGCCAGCGCATGGCGGACAGTGAATGAAAAACTGTTTTTT | CASAWRTVNEKLFF
. | . | TRBJ2-1 | 16 | TRBV5-4 | TGTGCCAGCAGGCCTACCGGGACATATTCCTACAATGAGCAGTTCTTC | CASRPTGTYSYNEQFF
. | . | TRBJ1-2 | 15 | TRBV7-9 | TGTGCCAGCAGCTTAAGCGGGGGTTACAGTGAGGGCTACACCTTC | CASSLSGGYSEGYTF
few | . | TRBJ1-6 | 17 | TRBV15 | TGTGCCACCAGCAGAGATCCGGGTTTGGTGGAAAATTCACCCCTCCACTTT | CATSRDPGLVENSPLHF
. | TRBD1 | TRBJ1-4 | 14 | TRBV5-1 | TGCGCCAGCAGCTGGACAGGGAGGGATGAAAAACTGTTTTTT | CASSWTGRDEKLFF
. | . | TRBJ2-7 | 17 | TRBV6-1 | TGTGCCAGCAGTGTATATGGTTTGCGGGGCAGGGATGACGAGCAGTACTTC | CASSVYGLRGRDDEQYF
. | TRBD1 | TRBJ1-2 | 15 | TRBV28 | TGTGCCAGCAGCTTACTACCGGGACAGGGCCTTGGCTACACCTTC | CASSLLPGQGLGYTF
. | . | TRBJ2-5 | 13 | TRBV9 | TGTGCCAGCAGCTCAATCCCCCGGGAGACCCAGTACTTC | CASSSIPRETQYF
once | TRBD1 | TRBJ2-2 | 14 | TRBV6-5 | TGTGCCAGCAGTCCCGACAGGGGCACCGGGGAGCTGTTTTTT | CASSPDRGTGELFF
. | . | TRBJ1-1 | 12 | TRBV29-1 | TGCAGCGTTGAATCTCTGAACACTGAAGCTTTCTTT | CSVESLNTEAFF
. | TRBD2 | TRBJ2-7 | 15 | TRBV27 | TGTGCCAGCAGTTTAAGAAGCGGGGGCTCCTACGAGCAGTACTTC | CASSLRSGGSYEQYF
. | TRBD1 | TRBJ2-4 | 16 | TRBV7-2 | TGTGCCAGCAGCAAACAGGGGGCGCAAGTCAAAAACATTCAGTACTTC | CASSKQGAQVKNIQYF
. | . | TRBJ2-6 | 17 | TRBV19 | TGTGCCAGTAGTATCAAACTACAGGGCGTTGGGGCCAACGTCCTGACTTTC | CASSIKLQGVGANVLTF
. | . | TRBJ1-2 | 13 | TRBV18 | TGTGCCAGCTCAATCCCGGCGGGCTATGGCTACACCTTC | CASSIPAGYGYTF
. | . | TRBJ2-1 | 13 | TRBV9 | TGTGCCAGCAGCTCAGGGCGGGGCGATGAGCAGTTCTTC | CASSSGRGDEQFF
. | TRBD2 | TRBJ2-3 | 16 | TRBV5-4 | TGTGCCAGCAGCTTGGGACTAGCGGCCAGCACAGATACGCAGTATTTT | CASSLGLAASTDTQYF
. | TRBD1 | TRBJ1-1 | 18 | TRBV18 | TGTGCCAGCTCACCCCGGACAGGGGGCGTTTTATGGAGCACTGAAGCTTTCTTT | CASSPRTGGVLWSTEAFF
. | TRBD2 | TRBJ2-1 | 14 | TRBV30 | TGTGCCTGGAGCGGGGCTAGCGGGAATTACGAGCAGTTCTTC | CAWSGASGNYEQFF
. | TRBD1 | TRBJ1-2 | 16 | TRBV2 | TGTGCCAGCAGCCCCGGGGGTGGGACAGGGGGTAATGGCTACACCTTC | CASSPGGGTGGNGYTF
. | TRBD2 | TRBJ2-1 | 14 | TRBV6-1 | TGTGCCAGCAGTCCCAGGACTAGCATCAATGAGCAGTTCTTC | CASSPRTSINEQFF
. | TRBD2 | TRBJ2-1 | 13 | TRBV30 | TGTGCCTGGAGTGCTACTAGCGCCAATGAGCAGTTCTTC | CAWSATSANEQFF
. | . | TRBJ2-1 | 17 | TRBV13 | TGTGCCAGCAGTTTAGGGGGCGGGAGGCGCTCCTACAATGAGCAGTTCTTC | CASSLGGGRRSYNEQFF
. | . | TRBJ2-7 | 14 | TRBV29-1 | TGCAGCGTTGTATTCCAGGGGTCCATCCACGAGCAGTACTTC | CSVVFQGSIHEQYF
. | TRBD2 | TRBJ2-3 | 15 | TRBV7-2 | TGTGCCAGCAGCCGGACTAGCGGGACCCAGGATACGCAGTATTTT | CASSRTSGTQDTQYF
. | TRBD2 | TRBJ2-2 | 17 | TRBV6-1 | TGTGCCAGCAGTGAATTAGTTAGCGGGAGGGCCGCCGGGGAGCTGTTTTTT | CASSELVSGRAAGELFF
. | . | TRBJ1-1 | 16 | TRBV2 | TGTGCCAGCAGTCGGAGGGCAGGAGGAGCCTCCACTGAAGCTTTCTTT | CASSRRAGGASTEAFF
. | TRBD1 | TRBJ2-1 | 14 | TRBV11-2 | TGTGCCAGCAGCGAGGGACAGCCGCCGAATGAGCAGTTCTTC | CASSEGQPPNEQFF
. | . | TRBJ1-4 | 16 | TRBV7-9 | TGTGCCAGCAGCTTAATAGTCGTTGCAACTAATGAAAAACTGTTTTTT | CASSLIVVATNEKLFF
few | . | TRBJ1-1 | 15 | TRBV9 | TGTGCCAGCAGCGTGATAACAGGGTCTAACACTGAAGCTTTCTTT | CASSVITGSNTEAFF
. | . | TRBJ2-7 | 11 | TRBV6-1 | TGTGCCAGCAGTACAACCCGGCAGAGGGACTTC | CASSTTRQRDF
. | TRBD2 | TRBJ2-7 | 15 | TRBV19 | TGTGCCAGTAGTAGGACTAGCGTCGGTGACTACGAGCAGTACTTC | CASSRTSVGDYEQYF
. | . | TRBJ1-2 | 13 | TRBV27 | TGTGCCAGCAGTTTTCGCAGGGGAGTAGACTACACCTTC | CASSFRRGVDYTF
. | TRBD1 | TRBJ1-6 | 12 | TRBV2 | TGTGCCAGCAACAGGGGGGATTCACCCCTCCACTTT | CASNRGDSPLHF
. | . | TRBJ2-1 | 13 | TRBV7-3 | TGTGCCAGCAGCTTAAGCCGATCCAGTGAGCAGTTCTTC | CASSLSRSSEQFF
. | . | TRBJ1-6 | 20 | TRBV4-1 | TGCGCCAGCAGCAACACTCAATTTCAGGACACCGATGCCTATAATTCACCCCTCCACTTT | CASSNTQFQDTDAYNSPLHF
. | TRBD1 | TRBJ2-6 | 17 | TRBV9 | TGTGCCTCTGAGCCGGGACAGGTTTCCTCTGGGGCCAACGTCCTGACTTTC | CASEPGQVSSGANVLTF
. | TRBD1 | TRBJ1-4 | 17 | TRBV19 | TGTGCCAGTAGTACTCCGGGACAGGGACCGACTAATGAAAAACTGTTTTTT | CASSTPGQGPTNEKLFF
. | . | TRBJ2-5 | 15 | TRBV7-6 | TGTGCCAGCAGCGCCGCCCGGGGGAACCAAGAGACCCAGTACTTC | CASSAARGNQETQYF
. | TRBD1 | TRBJ1-2 | 14 | TRBV30 | TGTGCCTGGGGACGGACAGGGGGCAGCAATGGCTACACCTTC | CAWGRTGGSNGYTF
. | . | TRBJ2-2 | 13 | TRBV6-1 | TGTGCCAGCAGTGGTATCTCCACCGGGGAGCTGTTTTTT | CASSGISTGELFF
once | . | TRBJ2-7 | 13 | TRBV30 | TGTGCCTGGAGTGGGGCAGAGTACTACGAGCAGTACTTC | CAWSGAEYYEQYF
once | . | TRBJ1-6 | 14 | TRBV9 | TGTGCCAGCAGCGTAGTGGGGGCTGGATCACCCCTCCACTTT | CASSVVGAGSPLHF
. | . | TRBJ1-1 | 13 | TRBV6-5 | TGTGCCAGCAGTTACTCCAGGGTGACTGAAGCTTTCTTT | CASSYSRVTEAFF